This is a list of T cell receptor beta chains from one sample in a study of blood T cell repertoires in COVID-19. TCRdb keeps only in-frame clones here, not all; method: immunoSEQ multiplex PCR. The sample holds roughly 35,000 clones; around 84% are singletons and the top ten take roughly a third. The material sequenced was peripheral blood. The receptor set was obtained from a man older than 75 with acute or convalescent COVID-19. The CDR3 runs from the conserved cysteine through the conserved F or W. D genes are given only for firm matches. Some rows mark clone size as missing; the rest say once, few, many or name a class of expanded clone.

>TRBV19|.|TRBJ1-6|.
TGTGCCAGTAGTATGGCTAACGGGGCCTATAATTCACCCCTCCACTTT
CASSMANGAYNSPLHF
>TRBV5-1|.|TRBJ1-6|.
TGCGCCAGCAGCGCTCCGGGACTGGGGAATTCACCCCTCCACTTT
CASSAPGLGNSPLHF
>TRBV7-2|.|TRBJ1-4|.
TGTGCCAGCAGCCACTCTAATGAAAAACTGTTTTTT
CASSHSNEKLFF
>TRBV3-1/TRBV3-2|TRBD1|TRBJ2-1|.
TGTGCCAGCAGCCAAGGGCAGGGGGACAATTTCTTC
CASSQGQGDNFF
>TRBV6-5|.|TRBJ2-7|.
TGTGCCAGCACCCCTGTAGGGGGAAGCTCCTACGAGCAGTACTTC
CASTPVGGSSYEQYF
>TRBV11-2|.|TRBJ1-1|few
TGTGCCAGCAGCTTAGGGACAGATACTGAAGCTTTCTTT
CASSLGTDTEAFF
>TRBV4-1|.|TRBJ1-5|.
TGCGCCAGCAGCCAAGAAGGGGCTCGGCATCAGCCCCAGCATTTT
CASSQEGARHQPQHF
>TRBV2|.|TRBJ2-1|few
TGTGCCAGCAGTGAAGGGACTTCATTCAGTGAGCAGTTCTTC
CASSEGTSFSEQFF
>TRBV12-5|.|TRBJ1-2|.
TGTGCTAGTGGTGAGACAGTTGGCTACACCTTC
CASGETVGYTF
>TRBV25-1|.|TRBJ1-1|few
TGTGCCAGCAGCCCCAGGGGATTGAACACTGAAGCTTTCTTT
CASSPRGLNTEAFF
>TRBV5-1|TRBD1|TRBJ2-5|.
TGCGCCAGCAGCCTGGACAGGGCCGAGACCCAGTACTTC
CASSLDRAETQYF
>TRBV7-9|TRBD1|TRBJ2-6|.
TGTGCCAGCACCACCCGGACAGGGACCAACGTCCTGACTTTC
CASTTRTGTNVLTF
>TRBV6-4|.|TRBJ1-1|.
TGTGCCAGCAGTGAACTCCTAAACACTGAAGCTTTCTTT
CASSELLNTEAFF
>TRBV4-3|TRBD1|TRBJ1-5|.
TGCGCCAGCAGCCAAGCCGACAGGGCGGGTCAGCCCCAGCATTTT
CASSQADRAGQPQHF
>TRBV7-3|.|TRBJ1-2|once
TGTGCCAGCAGCGTAGGGCAGGGTTCATATGGCTACACCTTC
CASSVGQGSYGYTF
>TRBV18|.|TRBJ2-2|few
TGTGCCAGCTCACCGAGATTCACCGGGGAGCTGTTTTTT
CASSPRFTGELFF
>TRBV5-1|TRBD1|TRBJ2-3|.
TGCGCCAGCAGCCTGGGACAGTACACAGATACGCAGTATTTT
CASSLGQYTDTQYF
>TRBV29-1|.|TRBJ2-1|.
TGCAGCGTTGAAGGGGGGCTTTTGTACAATGAGCAGTTCTTC
CSVEGGLLYNEQFF
>TRBV19|.|TRBJ2-7|.
TGTGCCAGTAGTATGGTGGTCGGCTACGAGCAGTACTTC
CASSMVVGYEQYF
>TRBV7-2|TRBD2|TRBJ2-1|.
TGTGCCAGCGGACTAGCGGATGAGCAGTTCTTC
CASGLADEQFF
>TRBV19|TRBD1|TRBJ2-1|.
TGTGCCAGTAGACCCCGGACAGGGTCCTACAATGAGCAGTTCTTC
CASRPRTGSYNEQFF
>TRBV4-2|TRBD1|TRBJ2-2|.
TGTGCCAGCAGCCAAGCTTACAGGGGATGGAACACCGGGGAGCTGTTTTTT
CASSQAYRGWNTGELFF
>TRBV30|TRBD1|TRBJ2-7|.
TGTGCCTGGGAACAGGGGGGAACCTACGAGCAGTACTTC
CAWEQGGTYEQYF
>TRBV5-4|.|TRBJ1-5|.
TGTGCCAGCAGCTTGGTCGCTGCAGGGGTCCGCAGGGCCCAGCATTTT
CASSLVAAGVRRAQHF
>TRBV12-2|.|TRBJ2-7|.
TGTGCAAGTCGCTTAGACTCCCACGAGCAGTACTTC
CASRLDSHEQYF
>TRBV5-1|TRBD1|TRBJ2-1|.
TGCGCCAGCAGCCCAGGGGGCCGGGATTACAATGAGCAGTTCTTC
CASSPGGRDYNEQFF
>TRBV6-6|.|TRBJ2-3|.
TGTGCCAGCAGTTACAGAGATAGCACAGATACGCAGTATTTT
CASSYRDSTDTQYF
>TRBV3-1/TRBV3-2|.|TRBJ2-3|once
TGTGCCAGCAGCAGAAGGACGGGGAGCACAGATACGCAGTATTTT
CASSRRTGSTDTQYF
>TRBV19|TRBD1|TRBJ2-1|.
TGTGCCAGTACGGGACAGAGCTCCTACAATGAGCAGTTCTTC
CASTGQSSYNEQFF
>TRBV5-8|TRBD2|TRBJ2-1|.
TGTGCCAGCAGCTTTGCTAGCGGCAATGAGCAGTTCTTC
CASSFASGNEQFF
>TRBV6-5|TRBD2|TRBJ2-3|.
TGTGCCAGCAGTTACATCCGGACTAGCGGTACAGATACGCAGTATTTT
CASSYIRTSGTDTQYF
>TRBV4-1|.|TRBJ2-3|.
TGCGCCAGCAGCCAACCAGGGACAGATACGCAGTATTTT
CASSQPGTDTQYF
>TRBV7-2|TRBD1|TRBJ1-4|.
TGTGCCAGCAGCAGACAGGGGGCAACTAATGAAAAACTGTTTTTT
CASSRQGATNEKLFF
>TRBV5-1|.|TRBJ2-7|once
TGCGCCAGCAGCCCCCACAGGGATACCTACGAGCAGTACTTC
CASSPHRDTYEQYF